This T cell receptor beta chain derives from a study of blood T cell repertoires in COVID-19. Measured with immunoSEQ multiplex PCR; TCRdb has only the in-frame clones, and not every one. Of 150,000 to 200,000 clones in the sample, 88% were seen once. The CDR3 contains 16 residues. V gave up 1 base and J gave up 0 bases, with 12 bases separating them. The germline V gene encodes CDR1 SGHVS and CDR2 FNYEAQ. The chain couples TRBV7-6 to TRBJ1-1; no definite D call. Sample: PBMCs or T cells enriched from blood (not recorded which). This receptor was obtained from a woman in her forties or fifties who had recovered from COVID-19. The CDR3 spells CASSLEPGMVNTEAFF. CDR3 DNA sequence: TGTGCCAGCAGCTTAGAGCCGGGGATGGTGAACACTGAAGCTTTCTTT.